This entry features one TCR beta chain sequence. As yet, its antigen is unknown. V was trimmed by 4 bases and J by 4 bases, leaving 13 bases between them. From germline, CDR1 is SQVTM and CDR2 ANQGSEA. The CDR3 consists of 13 residues. Blood libraries mostly used around 510 ng genomic DNA, six replicates each. Method: immunoSEQ multiplex PCR; TCRdb's copy keeps in-frame clones and lacks some. The repertoire holds 10,000 to 15,000 clones, around two thirds seen once, with around 2.2% in the top ten. The data stem from a study of neoadjuvant anti-PD-1 for oral cavity cancer. About the research overall: Around day 43, patients without progression received a fourth nivolumab dose before surgery.

Study observations and caveats: Pretreatment Treg/Th17 ratio correlated inversely with post-treatment tumor clonality.

The genes are TRBV29-1 and TRBJ1-1; possibly TRBD1 for D (6 bases). This TCR derives from a person aged 35-79 years with oral cavity squamous cell carcinoma. The sample consisted of PBMCs, taken before nivolumab (anti-PD-1) treatment. CDR3 protein: CSVARGGATEAFF. CDR3 in DNA: TGCAGCGTTGCGCGGGGGGGGGCCACTGAAGCTTTCTTT.